This T cell receptor beta chain was captured by sequencing in a study of T cell responses to AZD1222 COVID-19 vaccine. A note on this clone: Its antigen is still unknown.

Notes on the study in general: Targets within unmutated variant regions were reportedly found for nearly half of spike-specific TCRs.

The V gene end was trimmed by 5 bases and the J gene end by 7 bases; junction bases not matched to a gene: 14. Germline V gene lookup returns CDR1 SGHAT and CDR2 FQNNGV. The CDR3 contains 18 residues. The assay was immunoSEQ multiplex PCR, and TCRdb's table has in-frame clones only and misses some. The table lists about 130,000 clones, approximately 90% of them singletons. This chain connects TRBV11-2 to TRBJ2-1, with 13 bases that match TRBD2. The sequencing here drew on peripheral blood, taken on day 0 of AZD1222 vaccination. This sequence originates from an adult in good health. CDR3 sequence (DNA): TGTGCCAGCAGCGCTCCGGGACGGGGGACTAGCGGGGTTAATGAGCAGTTCTTC. Encoded protein: CASSAPGRGTSGVNEQFF.